This T cell receptor beta chain derives from a study of blood T cell repertoires in COVID-19. Study overall: The United States, Italy and Spain were the sources of the acute and convalescent COVID-19 samples.

Germline CDR1 reads SGHTA; CDR2 reads FQGNSA. The V end was cut by 3 bases, the J end by 2 bases, with 8 bases between. This CDR3 spans 13 amino acids. Original processing notes: Reference gene primers were amplified, and this amplification served to estimate nucleated cell counts. The table came from immunoSEQ multiplex PCR; TCRdb's copy has only in-frame clones and leaves some out. V and J calls and clone size are those listed in that table; D and trimming were worked out from the DNA. The sample includes approximately 200,000 clones, more than 70% of them seen just once. Input material: peripheral blood. This chain links TRBV7-2 with TRBJ2-7, with D maybe TRBD1 (6 bases). The origin of this receptor is a woman in her fifties or sixties with acute or convalescent COVID-19. The CDR3 is CASSFGTPYEQYF. The CDR3 region has the DNA TGTGCCAGCAGCTTCGGGACACCCTACGAGCAGTACTTC.